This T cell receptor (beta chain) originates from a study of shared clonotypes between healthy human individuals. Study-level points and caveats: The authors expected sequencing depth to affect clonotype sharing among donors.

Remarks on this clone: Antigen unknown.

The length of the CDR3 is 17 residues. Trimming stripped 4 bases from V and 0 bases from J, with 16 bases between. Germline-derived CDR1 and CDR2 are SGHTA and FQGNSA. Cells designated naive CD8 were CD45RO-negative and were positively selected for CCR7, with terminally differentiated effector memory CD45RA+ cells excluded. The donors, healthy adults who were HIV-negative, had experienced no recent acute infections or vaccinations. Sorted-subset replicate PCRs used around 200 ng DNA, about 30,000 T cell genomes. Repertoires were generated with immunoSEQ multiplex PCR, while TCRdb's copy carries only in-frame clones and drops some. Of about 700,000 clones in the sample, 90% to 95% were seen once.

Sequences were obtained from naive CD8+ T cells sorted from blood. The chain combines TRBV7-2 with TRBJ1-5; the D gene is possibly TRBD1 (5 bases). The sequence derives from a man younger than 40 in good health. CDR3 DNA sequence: TGTGCCAGCAGCTCACCGGGGGGGTACTATAGCAATCAGCCCCAGCATTTT. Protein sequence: CASSSPGGYYSNQPQHF.